This T cell receptor (beta chain) was recovered during a study of cytomegalovirus exposure and HLA in healthy donors. General study points: An assumption of roughly uniform sequencing depth across donors underlay the presence/absence analyses. It was approximately 150 TCR beta chains that were listed as cytomegalovirus-associated.

The donors (healthy individuals) were bone marrow donors. In nominal health when sampled, donors likely had unrecorded immune exposures nonetheless. Primers for the PCR totalled 60 Vbeta and 13 Jbeta. Only in-frame clones appear in the TCRdb table, and some are missing; sequencing was by immunoSEQ multiplex PCR. The sample has about 200,000 clones, around 86% seen once. Note on this clone: Its antigen is not identified.

Sequenced input: PBMCs. The TCR originated in a woman aged 40-49 years in good health and CMV-seronegative.

This chain's CDR3 is CSVPTGHEQFF. For the CDR3, the DNA is TGCAGCGTTCCGACTGGCCATGAGCAGTTCTTC. V is TRBV29-1 and J is TRBJ2-1, with D hard to call. CDR3 length: 11 amino acids. Looked up from germline, CDR1 is SQVTM and CDR2 is ANQGSEA. V was cut by 5 bases and J by 8 bases, with 10 bases left in between.